This passage covers 32 T cell receptor beta chains from one sample sequenced in a study of blood T cell repertoires in COVID-19. Assay: immunoSEQ multiplex PCR; the TCRdb copy retains only in-frame clones and omits some. Among fewer than 250,000 clones listed, 87% were seen once. Sequenced: PBMCs or T cells enriched from blood (not recorded which). These receptors all come from a woman in her twenties or thirties with acute COVID-19.

The J gene is TRBJ1-3, the V gene TRBV7-9; TRBD1 agrees at 7 bases. Germline-derived CDR1 and CDR2 are SEHNR and FQNEAQ (reference sequence). The CDR3 totals 15 residues. Trimming at V came to 3 bases and at J to 4 bases, leaving 6 bases not matched to a gene. The CDR3 DNA is TGTGCCAGCAGCTTTGGAGGGGGCGCCGGAAACACCATATATTTT. This encodes CASSFGGGAGNTIYF.

The genes are TRBV11-2 and TRBJ2-7; TRBD2 agrees at 12 bases. V lost 5 bases to trimming and J lost 4 bases; unmatched junction nucleotides: 9. CDR3 length: 16 residues. Per germline, CDR1 SGHAT and CDR2 FQNNGV. The CDR3 DNA is TGTGCCAGCAGCGCAGCCCGACTAGCGGGGGCATACGAGCAGTACTTC. This sequence encodes CASSAARLAGAYEQYF. Full variable domain (missing parts from reference TRBV11-2 and TRBJ2-7): EAGVAQSPRYKIIEKRQSVAFWCNPISGHATLYWYQQILGQGPKLLIQFQNNGVVDDSQLPKDRFSAERLKGVDSTLKIQPAKLEDSAVYLCASSAARLAGAYEQYFGPGTRLTVT.

This sequence joins TRBV7-2 and TRBJ1-2, with D perhaps matching TRBD1 (5 bases). CDR3 length equals 13 residues. V dropped 5 bases and J dropped 6 bases, with 13 bases sitting between them. Germline CDR1 reads SGHTA; CDR2 reads FQGNSA. CDR3 residues: CASSQRQTHGYTF. The CDR3 nucleotides read TGTGCCAGCAGCCAAAGACAGACCCATGGCTACACCTTC.

This clone was recorded a few times. The rearrangement joins TRBV2 to TRBJ1-5; 7 bases map to TRBD1. The germline V gene encodes CDR1 SNHLY and CDR2 FYNNEI. The CDR3 length is 13 residues. J lost 4 bases, V lost 5 bases, and 2 bases had no gene match. The CDR3 region is CASSRQGNQPQHF. As DNA, the CDR3 is TGTGCCAGCAGTCGACAGGGAAATCAGCCCCAGCATTTT.

This rearrangement joins TRBV6-5 to TRBJ2-1; 11 nucleotides agree with TRBD2. The CDR3 contains 14 residues. Germline CDR1 and CDR2: MNHEY and SVGAGI. J gave up 4 bases and V 6 bases, and 2 bases lay outside the gene matches. The CDR3 loop reads CASSTSGRYNEQFF. The DNA of the CDR3 is TGTGCCAGCAGCACTAGCGGGAGATACAATGAGCAGTTCTTC.

This chain links TRBV29-1 with TRBJ1-3; possible D gene TRBD1, 5 bases. V was pared by 3 bases and J by 2 bases, with 11 bases between. The germline CDR1 and CDR2 sequences are SQVTM and ANQGSEA. The CDR3 sequence is 14 residues long. CDR3 nucleotide sequence: TGCAGCGTTGACGAGGCAGGGACTGGAAACACCATATATTTT. Translating it yields CSVDEAGTGNTIYF. The variable domain in full, with the rest retrieved from reference TRBV29-1 and TRBJ1-3, is SAVISQKPSRDICQRGTSLTIQCQVDSQVTMMFWYRQQPGQSLTLIATANQGSEATYESGFVIDKFPISRPNLTFSTLTVSNMSPEDSSIYLCSVDEAGTGNTIYFGEGSWLTVV.

This chain uses TRBV15 with TRBJ2-2; D is perhaps TRBD2 (6 bases). V lost 0 bases to trimming and J lost 5 bases, with 16 bases between them. Germline V gene sequence: CDR1 LNHNV, CDR2 YYDKDF (reference sequence). This CDR3 region has 17 residues. CDR3 protein: CATSRDSTGVVTGELFF. The DNA for the CDR3 is TGTGCCACCAGCAGAGATAGCACGGGGGTGGTGACCGGGGAGCTGTTTTTT.

The DNA of the CDR3 is TGTGCCAGCAGTTTGATGTTAGATTCACCCCTCCACTTT. This gives the protein CASSLMLDSPLHF. This chain connects TRBV12-3 or TRBV12-4 to TRBJ1-6; no reliable D call. The CDR3 spans 13 residues. V lost 3 bases and J lost 8, with 8 bases in between.

V gene TRBV18 combines with J gene TRBJ2-1, with 9 bases lining up with TRBD1. The CDR3 consists of 15 residues. The germline V gene encodes CDR1 KGHSH and CDR2 LQKENI. V dropped 0 bases and J dropped 10; count of bases not matched to a gene: 7. CDR3 DNA: TGTGCCAGCTCACCACCGGGGACAGGGAGTGGGGAGCAGTTCTTC. Amino acids: CASSPPGTGSGEQFF.

The DNA for the CDR3 is TGTGCCAGCAGTGCTCGCTCCCGACAGCGAACAAACAATGAGCAGTTCTTC. It encodes CASSARSRQRTNNEQFF. The genes are TRBV6-1 and TRBJ2-1; tentative D call: TRBD1 (5 bases). There are 17 residues in the CDR3. The germline V gene encodes CDR1 MNHNS and CDR2 SASEGT. Trimming left V 4 bases short and J 5 bases short, with 21 bases between.

The chain uses TRBV6-5 and TRBJ1-6, with D maybe TRBD1 (5 bases). The germline CDR1 and CDR2 sequences are MNHEY and SVGAGI. This CDR3 contains 14 residues. Trimming took off 7 bases at V and 7 bases at J, with 14 bases between the two ends. Here the CDR3 DNA reads TGTGCCAGCACTATACAGGCTGCCAATTCACCCCTCCACTTT. It yields the protein CASTIQAANSPLHF.

This clone was picked up a small number of times. The chain combines TRBV18 with TRBJ1-1; TRBD1 matches at 9 bases. The V gene end was trimmed by 6 bases and the J gene end by 4 bases; junction bases not matched to a gene: 12. The CDR3 is 16 amino acids. The germline CDR1 and CDR2 sequences are KGHSH and LQKENI. The CDR3 nucleotides are TGTGCCAGCTCCCAAAAACGGACAGGGGAGGGCACTGAAGCTTTCTTT. Protein: CASSQKRTGEGTEAFF.

The chain recombines TRBV10-3 with TRBJ1-2; TRBD1 agrees at 7 bases. V dropped 0 bases and J dropped 4; count of bases not matched to a gene: 8. The CDR3 contains 16 residues. The germline gives CDR1 ENHRY, CDR2 SYGVKD. The CDR3 DNA reads TGTGCCATCAGTGAGTCGGGGGGACAGTCCGCCTATGGCTACACCTTC. This gives the protein CAISESGGQSAYGYTF.

This clone appeared a few times. The genes are TRBV4-3 and TRBJ2-7; D is possibly TRBD1 (5 bases). The CDR3 consists of 12 residues. Trimming left V 5 bases short and J 2 bases short, with 7 bases between. Germline V gene data show CDR1 as LGHNA and CDR2 as YSLEER. The CDR3 coding sequence is TGCGCCAGCAGCAGGGGCCCCTACGAGCAGTACTTC. This codes for CASSRGPYEQYF.

The chain carries TRBV7-9 and TRBJ1-1, with no clear D. CDR3 length: 15 amino acids. Germline V lookup: CDR1 SEHNR, CDR2 FQNEAQ (reference sequence). Trimming stripped 2 bases from V and 8 bases from J, with 18 bases between. The DNA of the CDR3 is TGTGCCAGCAGCTTAACAACAGCCGGTCCTCTAGAAGCTTTCTTT. It translates to CASSLTTAGPLEAFF.

This clone was detected only once. The chain is built from TRBV27 and TRBJ1-1; possibly TRBD1 for D (5 bases). V was trimmed by 3 bases and J by 4 bases, leaving 12 bases between them. This CDR3 has 14 residues. Germline V gene sequence: CDR1 MNHEY, CDR2 SMNVEV (reference sequence). The CDR3 DNA reads TGTGCCAGCAGTTTGAAAAGGGGCGGCACTGAAGCTTTCTTT. The encoded protein is CASSLKRGGTEAFF.

The chain combines TRBV19 with TRBJ1-5; D might be TRBD1 (5 bases). Germline assignment: CDR1 LNHDA and CDR2 SQIVND (reference sequence). V lost 6 bases to trimming and J lost 0 bases, with 18 bases between them. The CDR3 has 17 residues. In nucleotides, the CDR3 is TGTGCCAGTAGCCAAGGTGGGGCGTTTGCTAGCAATCAGCCCCAGCATTTT. It is translated as CASSQGGAFASNQPQHF.

V is TRBV5-1 and J is TRBJ1-1; 7 bases line up with TRBD1. J gave up 1 base and V 7 bases, and 10 bases lay outside the gene matches. The CDR3 sequence is 15 residues long. From germline, CDR1 is SGHRS and CDR2 YFSETQ. The CDR3 nucleotides read TGCGCCAGCGGCGCCCACACAGGGGAGAACACTGAAGCTTTCTTT. Its protein is CASGAHTGENTEAFF. The full variable domain, with the rest looked up from reference TRBV5-1 and TRBJ1-1, is KAGVTQTPRYLIKTRGQQVTLSCSPISGHRSVSWYQQTPGQGLQFLFEYFSETQRNKGNFPGRFSGRQFSNSRSEMNVSTLELGDSALYLCASGAHTGENTEAFFGQGTRLTVV.

This clone occurred once. The V gene is TRBV7-5, the J gene TRBJ1-4. TRBV7-5 is a pseudogene locus. The CDR3 length is 13 residues. This chain's CDR3 is CARSLILGEKLFF. CDR3 sequence (DNA): TGTGCCAGAAGCTTAATTCTCGGGGAAAAACTGTTTTTT.

This clone was counted between two and nine times. The genes are TRBV6-5 and TRBJ1-2; D not resolved. The CDR3 spans 14 residues. Germline CDR1 MNHEY, CDR2 SVGAGI. Trimming pared 3 bases from V and 4 bases from J, leaving 12 bases between. Here the CDR3 reads CASSYPGSPYGYTF. CDR3 sequence (DNA): TGTGCCAGCAGTTATCCCGGGAGCCCCTATGGCTACACCTTC.

This chain connects TRBV19 to TRBJ2-3, with TRBD2 matching 13 bases. The germline V gene encodes CDR1 LNHDA and CDR2 SQIVND (reference sequence). CDR3 length: 16 amino acids. Trimming removed 3 bases from V and 6 bases from J; junction bases left unmatched: 6. The CDR3 reads CASSITSGGAADTQYF. CDR3 nucleotide sequence: TGTGCCAGTAGTATTACTAGCGGGGGGGCCGCGGATACGCAGTATTTT.

This chain connects TRBV10-3 to TRBJ1-5; D remains ambiguous. V gave up 0 bases and J gave up 6 bases, with 9 bases separating them. The CDR3 covers 14 residues. Per germline, CDR1 ENHRY and CDR2 SYGVKD. CDR3 nucleotides: TGTGCCATCAGTGAGTCGACCAGAGGTCAGCCCCAGCATTTT. It yields the protein CAISESTRGQPQHF.

A single count supports this clone. This sequence joins TRBV3-1 (or the pseudogene TRBV3-2) and TRBJ2-2; TRBD1 matches at 8 bases. CDR3 length equals 16 residues. CDR1 is LGHDT and CDR2 is YNNKEL in the germline V gene (reference sequence). Trimming removed 1 base from V and 2 bases from J; junction bases left unmatched: 3. The CDR3 protein is CASSQAGQGNTGELFF. DNA of the CDR3: TGTGCCAGCAGCCAAGCCGGACAGGGAAACACCGGGGAGCTGTTTTTT.

The genes are TRBV7-6 and TRBJ2-7; TRBD1 matches 11 bases. Germline V gives CDR1 SGHVS, CDR2 FNYEAQ. The length of the CDR3 is 15 residues. Trimming cost V 5 bases and J 1 base; bases outside gene matches: 4. CDR3 in amino acids: CASSAGTGGSYEQYF. The CDR3 nucleotides read TGTGCCAGCAGCGCCGGGACAGGGGGATCCTACGAGCAGTACTTC.

CDR3 sequence (DNA): TGTGCCAGCACGGGACTAGCGGGGGGACGCTCCTACAATGAGCAGTTCTTC. It yields the protein CASTGLAGGRSYNEQFF. The V gene is TRBV2, the J gene TRBJ2-1; 15 nucleotides line up with TRBD2. This CDR3 is built from 17 residues. Germline values: CDR1 SNHLY, CDR2 FYNNEI. V trimming: 7 bases; J trimming: 0 bases; junction bases outside the gene matches: 4.

This chain uses TRBV27 with TRBJ2-1; 8 positions match TRBD1. The CDR3 extends over 16 amino acids. The germline V gene encodes CDR1 MNHEY and CDR2 SMNVEV (reference sequence). Trimming cost V 6 bases and J 3 bases; bases outside gene matches: 10. In nucleotides, the CDR3 is TGTGCCAGCAGCCTCGCCAGGGGGCGAGGCTACAATGAGCAGTTCTTC. Translated, it gives CASSLARGRGYNEQFF.

The chain is built from TRBV7-9 and TRBJ1-6; a possible D gene is TRBD1 (6 bases). The CDR3 spans 17 residues. V lost 3 bases and J lost 2, with 14 bases in between. CDR1 SEHNR and CDR2 FQNEAQ come from the germline V gene (reference sequence). This chain's CDR3 is CASSFEGGWTYNSPLHF. In nucleotides, the CDR3 is TGTGCCAGCAGCTTCGAAGGGGGATGGACCTATAATTCACCCCTCCACTTT.

This clone was seen a single time. This chain joins TRBV27 and TRBJ2-7, with D possibly being TRBD2 (5 bases). With 6 bases removed from V and 7 bases from J, the gap between germline ends came to 13 bases. CDR1 MNHEY and CDR2 SMNVEV come from the germline V gene (reference sequence). The CDR3 sequence is 12 residues long. The CDR3 sequence: CASSPGFGEQYF. The CDR3 bases are TGTGCCAGCAGCCCGGGATTTGGGGAGCAGTACTTC.

This chain joins TRBV24-1 and TRBJ2-3; TRBD2 matches 9 bases. This CDR3 contains 16 residues. CDR1 KGHDR and CDR2 SFDVKD come from the germline V gene. V shed 3 bases, J shed 2 bases, and the junction held 5 bases outside the gene matches. CDR3 DNA: TGTGCCACCAGTGATGTAGCGGGGGATACCACAGATACGCAGTATTTT. It yields the protein CATSDVAGDTTDTQYF.

This sequence joins TRBV6-1 and TRBJ1-4, with D possibly TRBD1 on 6 matching bases. Trimming cost V 2 bases and J 7 bases, with 8 bases left between them. Germline V gene lookup returns CDR1 MNHNS and CDR2 SASEGT. CDR3 size: 13 residues. CDR3 sequence reads: CASSEQGREKLFF. The CDR3 region has the DNA TGTGCCAGCAGTGAACAGGGGCGTGAAAAACTGTTTTTT.

The rearrangement uses TRBV3-1 (or the pseudogene TRBV3-2) and TRBJ1-5, with D unclear. The CDR3 runs 14 residues. Trimming left V 5 bases short and J 5 bases short, with 13 bases between. Germline values: CDR1 LGHDT, CDR2 YNNKEL (reference sequence). Written as DNA, the CDR3 is TGTGCCAGCAGCGCCAGTGGGAGGGATCAGCCCCAGCATTTT. Encoded protein: CASSASGRDQPQHF.

The chain employs TRBV4-3 and TRBJ2-5; D is uncertain. The CDR3 spans 14 residues. CDR1 is LGHNA, CDR2 YSLEER, per germline. Trimming removed 0 bases from V and 5 bases from J, with 10 bases in between. The CDR3 loop reads CASSQEYESETQYF. The CDR3 coding sequence is TGCGCCAGCAGCCAAGAGTACGAGTCGGAGACCCAGTACTTC.